Below are 28 T cell receptor beta chains sequenced from a single sample in a study of T cells after yellow fever vaccination. A single record per CDR3 protein comes from TCRdb applying MiXCR to the 5' RACE reads. The sample lists more than 450,000 distinct CDR3 sequences; 21% were seen once. Source: PBMCs, taken roughly 20 days after the first yellow fever vaccination. The receptors derive from a man aged 18 to 29 who received the YFV17D yellow fever vaccine.

The chain recombines TRBV4-3 with TRBJ2-1; TRBD2 is a possible D gene (5 bases). Looked up from germline, CDR1 is LGHNA and CDR2 is YSLEER. There are 13 residues in the CDR3. The V gene lost 4 bases and the J gene lost 12 bases, with 16 bases spanning the gap. In DNA form, the CDR3 reads TGCGCCAGCAGCCCCGTCCCTGGCGGAGGGCAGTTCTTC. It is translated as CASSPVPGGGQFF.

The chain combines TRBV5-1 with TRBJ2-3, with D hard to call. The CDR3 totals 15 residues. V dropped 4 bases and J dropped 0 bases, with 12 bases sitting between them. CDR1 is SGHRS and CDR2 is YFSETQ in the germline V gene. In DNA, the CDR3 is TGCGCCAGCAGCGAAGGACGGACGAGCACAGATACGCAGTATTTT. This codes for CASSEGRTSTDTQYF.

J is TRBJ2-3 and V is TRBV7-6; 7 bases match TRBD2. The CDR3 sequence is 17 residues long. Trimming removed 2 bases from V and 2 bases from J; junction bases left unmatched: 10. CDR1 and CDR2 from the germline V gene are SGHVS and FNYEAQ. The CDR3 DNA sequence: TGTGCCAGCAGCTTAATAGGCAGCGGGGAGGACACAGATACGCAGTATTTT. Translation: CASSLIGSGEDTDTQYF.

DNA for the CDR3: TGCGCCAGCAGAGGGGGGGGCCTACCAGAGACCCAGTACTTC. Protein product: CASRGGGLPETQYF. This sequence joins TRBV5-1 and TRBJ2-5; D might be TRBD2 (7 bases). Looked up from germline, CDR1 is SGHRS and CDR2 is YFSETQ. The CDR3 is 14 amino acids. V was trimmed by 5 bases and J by 4 bases, leaving 15 bases between them. Complete variable domain (other parts from reference TRBV5-1 and TRBJ2-5): KAGVTQTPRYLIKTRGQQVTLSCSPISGHRSVSWYQQTPGQGLQFLFEYFSETQRNKGNFPGRFSGRQFSNSRSEMNVSTLELGDSALYLCASRGGGLPETQYFGPGTRLLVL.

This clonotype turned up a few times. The genes are TRBV29-1 and TRBJ2-1, with 7 bases matching TRBD1. The germline gives CDR1 SQVTM, CDR2 ANQGSEA. The CDR3 consists of 13 residues. Germline trimming cut 5 bases from V and 4 bases from J; bases unmatched to any gene: 5. The CDR3, as DNA: TGCAGCGTTCCCAGACAGGGATACAATGAGCAGTTCTTC. Its translation is CSVPRQGYNEQFF.

The chain joins TRBV6-1 to TRBJ2-3; 9 bases agree with TRBD1. CDR3 length equals 15 residues. Looked up from germline, CDR1 is MNHNS and CDR2 is SASEGT. Trimming cost V 6 bases and J 5 bases; bases outside gene matches: 9. CDR3 nucleotides: TGTGCCAGCAGCCCGTGGGACAGGGTTATAGATACGCAGTATTTT. It translates to CASSPWDRVIDTQYF.

In this sample, this clonotype turned up a few times. This rearrangement joins TRBV12-3 or TRBV12-4 to TRBJ1-5, with a weak D call TRBD1 (6 bases). V lost 6 bases to trimming and J lost 7 bases, with 13 bases between them. This CDR3 contains 13 residues. DNA for the CDR3: TGTGCCAGCAGATCAGGGGTTCGGCAGCCCCAGCATTTT. Residues: CASRSGVRQPQHF.

This clonotype was recorded at least ten times. CDR3 coding DNA: TGTGCCAGCAGTTTATCTCCGCCCTTCTCTGGAAACACCATATATTTT. Its protein product is CASSLSPPFSGNTIYF. This chain uses TRBV12-3 or TRBV12-4 with TRBJ1-3, with no clear D. The CDR3 consists of 16 residues. Trimming took off 2 bases at V and 0 bases at J, with 11 bases between the two ends.

The chain has TRBV18 and TRBJ1-1; a possible D gene is TRBD1 (5 bases). The CDR3 sequence is 14 residues long. Trimming cost V 3 bases and J 7 bases, with 15 bases left between them. In germline, CDR1 is KGHSH, CDR2 LQKENI. This CDR3 reads CASSPLGQGGEAFF. In DNA form, the CDR3 reads TGTGCCAGCTCACCGCTGGGCCAGGGTGGTGAAGCTTTCTTT.

V and J are TRBV5-4 and TRBJ2-2, with 7 bases aligning to TRBD2. Germline V gene sequence: CDR1 SGHNT, CDR2 YYREEE (reference sequence). Unmatched junction bases numbered 6, after V lost 6 bases and J lost 4 bases. This CDR3 contains 14 residues. The DNA of the CDR3 is TGTGCCAGCATGCTCAGGGAGGGCACCGGGGAGCTGTTTTTT. This encodes CASMLREGTGELFF.

In this sample, this clonotype turned up a few times. The J gene is TRBJ2-1, the V gene TRBV5-5; D gene uncertain. The CDR3 has 15 amino acids. Looked up from germline, CDR1 is SGHKS and CDR2 is YYEKEE (reference sequence). The germline V and J ends were trimmed by 2 bases and 6 bases, with 15 bases remaining between them. CDR3 in DNA: TGTGCCAGCAGCTTCCAGCTAGGCGGTAGCAATGAGCAGTTCTTC. Translated, it gives CASSFQLGGSNEQFF.

The rearrangement joins TRBV4-2 to TRBJ2-2; D is ambiguous. The CDR3 consists of 13 residues. The V gene's germline CDR1 is LGHNA and CDR2 YNFKEQ. V lost 7 bases to trimming and J lost 3 bases, with 9 bases between them. The CDR3 DNA reads TGTGCCAGCAAGGAACTGGACACCGGGGAGCTGTTTTTT. Its protein product is CASKELDTGELFF.

In this sample, this clonotype turned up a few times. This chain links TRBV5-1 with TRBJ1-6; a possible D gene is TRBD1 (5 bases). The germline V gene encodes CDR1 SGHRS and CDR2 YFSETQ. The CDR3 totals 15 residues. With 0 bases removed from V and 7 bases from J, the gap between germline ends came to 11 bases. The CDR3 loop is CASSLVPGLNSPLHF. DNA for the CDR3: TGCGCCAGCAGCTTGGTGCCAGGGCTGAATTCACCCCTCCACTTT.

This clonotype was observed a few times. This rearrangement joins TRBV15 to TRBJ1-1, with D possibly being TRBD1 (5 bases). This CDR3 is built from 14 residues. Germline V CDR1 and CDR2: LNHNV, YYDKDF (reference sequence). Between the trimmed V and J ends, which lost 5 bases and 5 bases, there was a span of 15 bases. The CDR3 DNA follows: TGTGCCACCAGCGGGACGGGGCCAGGGACTGAAGCTTTCTTT. Its protein is CATSGTGPGTEAFF.

The V gene is TRBV10-3, the J gene TRBJ2-5, with D perhaps matching TRBD1 or TRBD2 (7 bases each). Germline V gene sequence: CDR1 ENHRY, CDR2 SYGVKD. V lost 9 bases and J 1 base, leaving 18 bases between the germline ends. The length of the CDR3 is 15 residues. The chain's CDR3 is CAMREGALIQETQYF. CDR3 bases: TGTGCCATGAGGGAGGGGGCATTGATCCAAGAGACCCAGTACTTC.

This clonotype was seen more than once but under ten times. The V gene is TRBV12-3 or TRBV12-4, the J gene TRBJ2-2, with D hard to call. The V end lost 1 base, the J end lost 5 bases, and 8 bases lay between the germline ends. The length of the CDR3 is 14 residues. In nucleotides, the CDR3 is TGTGCCAGCAGTTTAGGGAGAACAACCGGGGAGCTGTTTTTT. Protein product: CASSLGRTTGELFF.

The chain uses TRBV7-6 and TRBJ2-6, with unresolved D. V was cut by 2 bases and J by 0 bases, with 14 bases left in between. The CDR3 consists of 18 residues. The germline CDR1 and CDR2 sequences are SGHVS and FNYEAQ. CDR3 amino acids: CASSLLIGRDSGANVLTF. CDR3 sequence (DNA): TGTGCCAGCAGCTTATTAATAGGCAGAGACTCTGGGGCCAACGTCCTGACTTTC.

For the CDR3, the DNA is TGTGCCAGCGCACCTACCGCCCTGGGTGCTGAAGCTTTCTTT. Amino acid sequence: CASAPTALGAEAFF. J is TRBJ1-1 and V is TRBV25-1; D uncertain. V lost 8 bases, J lost 6 bases, and 19 bases lay in between. Germline loops: CDR1 MGHDK, CDR2 SYGVNS. The CDR3 runs 14 residues.

This sequence joins TRBV4-3 and TRBJ2-3; TRBD1 might be the D (5 bases). The CDR3 has 15 amino acids. CDR1 LGHNA and CDR2 YSLEER come from the germline V gene. The germline V and J ends were trimmed by 1 base and 2 bases, with 10 bases remaining between them. This CDR3 is CASSQAGAVTDTQYF. As DNA, the CDR3 is TGCGCCAGCAGCCAAGCTGGGGCCGTCACAGATACGCAGTATTTT.

J is TRBJ1-5 and V is TRBV7-2; D remains ambiguous. The CDR3 has 15 residues. V was trimmed by 2 bases and J by 0 bases, leaving 8 bases between them. Looked up from germline, CDR1 is SGHTA and CDR2 is FQGNSA. The CDR3 protein is CASSLFSYSNQPQHF. CDR3 in DNA: TGTGCCAGCAGCTTATTCAGCTATAGCAATCAGCCCCAGCATTTT. Using reference TRBV7-2 and TRBJ1-5 for the parts outside the CDR3, the full variable domain is GAGVSQSPSNKVTEKGKDVELRCDPISGHTALYWYRQSLGQGLEFLIYFQGNSAPDKSGLPSDRFSAERTGGSVSTLTIQRTQQEDSAVYLCASSLFSYSNQPQHFGDGTRLSIL.

This clonotype showed up just a few times. The J gene is TRBJ2-5, the V gene TRBV19; 8 bases fit TRBD1. The germline CDR1 and CDR2 sequences are LNHDA and SQIVND (reference sequence). CDR3 length: 14 residues. Trimming cost V 3 bases and J 4 bases; bases outside gene matches: 4. The CDR3 DNA is TGTGCCAGTAGTATGGACAGGGCGGGAGAGACCCAGTACTTC. This sequence encodes CASSMDRAGETQYF.

This clonotype was detected ten times or more. For the CDR3, the DNA is TGCGCCAGCAGCTTCGGGCAGGGGGATGGTACGCAGTATTTT. Encoded protein: CASSFGQGDGTQYF. V and J are TRBV5-1 and TRBJ2-3, with 7 bases fitting TRBD1. V was clipped by 2 bases and J by 8 bases; unmatched bases: 8. CDR3 size: 14 residues. CDR1 and CDR2 from the germline V gene are SGHRS and YFSETQ. The full variable domain, rest sourced from reference TRBV5-1 and TRBJ2-3, is KAGVTQTPRYLIKTRGQQVTLSCSPISGHRSVSWYQQTPGQGLQFLFEYFSETQRNKGNFPGRFSGRQFSNSRSEMNVSTLELGDSALYLCASSFGQGDGTQYFGPGTRLTVL.

This clonotype occurred a few times. The chain employs TRBV12-3 or TRBV12-4 and TRBJ2-7; no firm D call. V was pared by 1 base and J by 4 bases, with 14 bases between. This CDR3 has 15 amino acids. The CDR3 reads CASSLGPATAYEQYV. CDR3 nucleotide sequence: TGTGCCAGCAGTTTAGGACCGGCTACAGCATACGAGCAGTACGTC.

This clonotype was recorded once. The rearrangement links TRBV27 to TRBJ1-4, with 7 bases fitting TRBD1. In germline, CDR1 is MNHEY, CDR2 SMNVEV (reference sequence). V lost 4 bases, J lost 0 bases, and 2 bases stayed unmatched. The CDR3 length is 15 residues. The CDR3 sequence: CASSYRGATNEKLFF. The CDR3 nucleotides read TGTGCCAGCAGTTACAGGGGAGCAACTAATGAAAAACTGTTTTTT.

This clonotype was picked up a small number of times. The gene calls are TRBV13 and TRBJ2-7, with TRBD1 matching 9 bases. The J segment lost 3 bases and the V segment lost 5 bases, leaving 5 bases of the junction unmatched. The CDR3 runs to 14 residues. Per the germline V gene, CDR1 is PRHDT and CDR2 is FYEKMQ (reference sequence). The CDR3 loop is CASSTRQGGYEQYF. The CDR3 DNA sequence: TGTGCCAGCAGCACCCGACAGGGGGGCTACGAGCAGTACTTC.

This chain joins TRBV7-2 and TRBJ1-2; maybe TRBD1 (6 bases). V lost 4 bases to trimming and J lost 8 bases, with 14 bases between them. The germline gives CDR1 SGHTA, CDR2 FQGNSA. This CDR3 is built from 13 residues. The CDR3 sequence: CASSSDATGGYTF. The CDR3 DNA follows: TGTGCCAGCAGCTCAGACGCTACAGGGGGCTACACCTTC.

This clonotype appeared a few times. V and J are TRBV6-2 or TRBV6-3 and TRBJ1-5; D is possibly TRBD1 (6 bases). CDR1 and CDR2 from the germline V gene are MNHEY and SVGEGT. Trimming shortened V by 6 bases and J by 6 bases, and 12 bases separated the two germline ends. This CDR3 is built from 13 residues. The CDR3 nucleotides read TGTGCCAGCAGGTCCCGGACAGTTCAGCCCCAGCATTTT. Protein sequence: CASRSRTVQPQHF.

About this clonotype: A much larger clone sits a single nucleotide away, making a read error possible. The chain joins TRBV20-1 to TRBJ2-7; weak D call: TRBD1 (5 bases). The germline V gene encodes CDR1 DFQATT and CDR2 SNEGSKA (reference sequence). The CDR3 runs to 14 residues. The V and J ends lost 2 bases and 6 bases respectively, with 17 bases between them. The CDR3 loop reads CSARLLSGMCEQYF. The CDR3 bases are TGCAGTGCTAGACTCCTATCAGGGATGTGCGAGCAGTACTTC.